The TCR beta chain described here comes from a study of identical twins. Study outcomes and limitations: Within cord blood, abundant beta clonotypes carried fewer insertions, but memory repertoires showed no such trend. There was more out-of-frame TCR alpha sharing in monozygotic twins than models estimated. Twins shared beta out-of-frame sequences in excess, but this excess was weaker.

As for this clonotype: Its antigen is unknown.

In TCRdb, the 5' RACE reads were re-called with MiXCR into one record per CDR3 protein. The top ten clones hold around 3.1% of a sample with some 560,000 distinct CDR3 sequences, nearly 10% of them seen once. Trimming shortened V by 2 bases and J by 1 base, and 8 bases separated the two germline ends. Germline V gives CDR1 KGHSH, CDR2 LQKENI. The length of the CDR3 is 14 residues. These sequences were also reported in another study, on yellow fever vaccine responses in identical twins. According to that study: Twins reportedly mounted vaccine T cell responses that seemed partly convergent, partly personalized.

The genes are TRBV18 and TRBJ1-2; a weak D match, TRBD1 (6 bases). Source material: PBMCs. The TCR was taken from a woman in her late teens or twenties in good health. The CDR3 coding sequence is TGTGCCAGCTCACCAGGGGGCGATAACTATGGCTACACCTTC. Translated: CASSPGGDNYGYTF. The full variable domain, rest sourced from reference TRBV18 and TRBJ1-2, is NAGVMQNPRHLVRRRGQEARLRCSPMKGHSHVYWYRQLPEEGLKFMVYLQKENIIDESGMPKERFSAEFPKEGPSILRIQQVVRGDSAAYFCASSPGGDNYGYTFGSGTRLTVV.